Detailed here is one T cell receptor (beta chain). This CDR3 is built from 16 residues. From germline, CDR1 is LGHNA and CDR2 YSLEER. V lost 0 bases and J lost 4, with 13 bases in between. Sequenced by immunoSEQ multiplex PCR; TCRdb stores in-frame clones only, minus some. The data hold around 44,000 clones, with about 86% observed a single time. The record originates from a study of T cell responses to AZD1222 COVID-19 vaccine. The chain carries TRBV4-3 and TRBJ1-3; D is ambiguous. The TCR sequence derives from an adult who received the AZD1222 COVID-19 vaccine. The sequencing here drew on peripheral blood, taken 28 days after the second AZD1222 dose. CDR3 loop: CASSQDPQVGGNTIYF. The CDR3 DNA reads TGCGCCAGCAGCCAAGATCCGCAGGTCGGCGGAAACACCATATATTTT.